The clone carrying this T cell receptor (beta chain) is a singleton in its sample. Its target is not known. Method: immunoSEQ multiplex PCR; TCRdb's copy keeps in-frame clones and lacks some. The sample consists of just under 6,500 clones, more than 65% of them appearing once. The sample is drawn from a study of immune evolution from preneoplasia to lung adenocarcinoma. Study summary: HLA loss of heterozygosity: 7% AIS, about 15% MIA, about 30% ADC, none AAH. Findings of the study overall: Normal lung had the highest top T cell clone frequencies.

Premalignant or tumor cells were enriched by macro-dissection after pathologic assessment. The receptor was isolated from a person aged 50-75 years with lung adenocarcinoma. What was sequenced was FFPE minimally invasive lung adenocarcinoma tissue.

CDR3 in amino acids: CASSRGGEQYF. CDR3 DNA: TGTGCCAGCAGTCGGGGGGGCGAGCAGTACTTC. The chain has TRBV4-2 and TRBJ2-7, with 8 nucleotides matching TRBD2. From germline, CDR1 is LGHNA and CDR2 YNFKEQ. The CDR3 has 11 amino acids. Germline trimming cut 6 bases from V and 6 bases from J; bases unmatched to any gene: 1.